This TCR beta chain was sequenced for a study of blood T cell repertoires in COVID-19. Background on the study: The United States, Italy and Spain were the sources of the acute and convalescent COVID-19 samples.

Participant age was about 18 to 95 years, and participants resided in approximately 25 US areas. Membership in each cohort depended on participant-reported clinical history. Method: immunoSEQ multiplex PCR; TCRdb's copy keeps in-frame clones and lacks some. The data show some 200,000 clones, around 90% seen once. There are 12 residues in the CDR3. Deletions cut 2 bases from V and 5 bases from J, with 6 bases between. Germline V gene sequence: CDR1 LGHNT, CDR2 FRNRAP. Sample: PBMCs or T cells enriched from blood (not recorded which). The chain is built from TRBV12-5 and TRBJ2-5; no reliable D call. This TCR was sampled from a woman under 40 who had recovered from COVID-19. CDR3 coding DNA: TGTGCTAGTGGTTTGAAGGAGGAGACCCAGTACTTC. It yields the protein CASGLKEETQYF.